The 14 T cell receptor beta chains below were found in one sample sequenced in a study of preoperative IRX-2 immunotherapy in early breast cancer. Treatment defined: preoperative locoregional IRX-2 cytokine immunotherapy. Some clones are missing from TCRdb's copy, which holds only in-frame ones; the method was immunoSEQ multiplex PCR. Seen here are approximately 98,000 clones, roughly 88% observed once, and the top ten hold around 2%. Sequencing used tumor tissue, obtained after IRX-2 immunotherapy. The source is a human donor with breast cancer.

The table lists this clone with a few counts. This sequence joins TRBV15 and TRBJ1-2; D gene uncertain. Germline V gene lookup returns CDR1 LNHNV and CDR2 YYDKDF (reference sequence). The CDR3 totals 14 residues. V was pared by 5 bases and J by 4 bases, with 14 bases between. The CDR3 sequence is CATSPRLGGYGYTF. The CDR3 nucleotides read TGTGCCACCAGCCCTAGGCTGGGAGGCTATGGCTACACCTTC. Based on the CDR3 plus reference TRBV15 and TRBJ1-2, the full variable domain is DAMVIQNPRYQVTQFGKPVTLSCSQTLNHNVMYWYQQKSSQAPKLLFHYYDKDFNNEADTPDNFQSRRPNTSFCFLDIRSPGLGDTAMYLCATSPRLGGYGYTFGSGTRLTVV.

About this clone itself: The junction departs from germline at one end; a sequencing error may be responsible. The gene calls are TRBV14 and TRBJ2-7; D perhaps matches TRBD1 (6 bases). The CDR3 runs 13 residues. Germline lookup yields CDR1 SGHDN and CDR2 FVKESK. CDR3: CASNQQGSYEQYF. CDR3 bases: TGTGCCAGCAACCAACAGGGATCCTACGAGCAGTACTTC.

This clone came up once. The chain combines TRBV19 with TRBJ1-2, with TRBD1 identical over 7 bases. Per germline, CDR1 LNHDA and CDR2 SQIVND (reference sequence). The CDR3 loop spans 15 amino acids. V was pared by 6 bases and J by 1 base, with 8 bases of the junction left unmatched. CDR3 in amino acids: CASRAQGNSNYGYTF. The CDR3 region has the DNA TGTGCCAGTAGAGCACAGGGGAATAGTAACTATGGCTACACCTTC. Drawing the rest from reference TRBV19 and TRBJ1-2, the complete variable domain is DGGITQSPKYLFRKEGQNVTLSCEQNLNHDAMYWYRQDPGQGLRLIYYSQIVNDFQKGDIAEGYSVSREKKESFPLTVTSAQKNPTAFYLCASRAQGNSNYGYTFGSGTRLTVV.

This clone was seen a single time. The J gene is TRBJ2-7, the V gene TRBV1; TRBD2 is the table's D call, not checked against the DNA. TRBV1 counts as a pseudogene. The CDR3 length is 16 residues. The CDR3 here is CASSQTERERVSEQYF. Here the CDR3 DNA reads TGCGCCAGCAGCCAAACAGAGCGGGAGAGGGTTAGCGAGCAGTACTTC.

The chain recombines TRBV10-2 with TRBJ2-1; 11 bases map to TRBD2. With V trimmed by 7 bases and J by 6 bases, 2 bases remained unmatched. The CDR3 is 13 amino acids. CDR1 and CDR2 from the germline V gene are WSHSY and SAAADI. Written as DNA, the CDR3 is TGCGCCAGCAAACTAGCGGGGGTCAATGAGCAGTTCTTC. Protein: CASKLAGVNEQFF.

This clone showed up just once. This rearrangement joins TRBV18 to TRBJ2-7; D is uncertain. V was shortened by 0 bases and J by 2 bases, with 8 bases between the two germline ends. The germline CDR1 and CDR2 sequences are KGHSH and LQKENI. The CDR3 has 14 residues. CDR3 DNA: TGTGCCAGCTCACCACCGTCAAATCCCTACGAGCAGTACTTC. This gives the protein CASSPPSNPYEQYF.

In this sample, this clone turned up once. The V call is TRBV9, the J call TRBJ2-1; D gene ambiguous. Trimming shortened V by 1 base and J by 6 bases, and 8 bases separated the two germline ends. The CDR3 runs 13 residues. Germline V gene data show CDR1 as SGDLS and CDR2 as YYNGEE. The CDR3 loop is CASSVQASNEQFF. The CDR3 DNA is TGTGCCAGCAGCGTACAAGCCTCCAATGAGCAGTTCTTC.

CDR3 in DNA: TGTGCCTGGAGGGCGGGACTAGCGGGGGGTTCCTACAATGAGCAGTTCTTC. Protein sequence: CAWRAGLAGGSYNEQFF. The chain couples TRBV30 to TRBJ2-1; 15 bases match TRBD2. The CDR3 loop spans 17 amino acids. V lost 3 bases to trimming and J lost 1 base; unmatched junction nucleotides: 4. Germline-derived CDR1 and CDR2 are GTSNPN and SVGIG (reference sequence).

The chain carries TRBV25-1 and TRBJ1-6, with a weak D call TRBD1 (5 bases). Germline CDR1 MGHDK, CDR2 SYGVNS. V dropped 5 bases and J dropped 7 bases, with 12 bases sitting between them. This CDR3 contains 14 residues. The CDR3 DNA reads TGTGCCAGCAGTTGGCAGGGTGGGAATTCACCCCTCCACTTT. It specifies CASSWQGGNSPLHF.

The V gene is TRBV29-1, the J gene TRBJ2-1; 7 positions match TRBD1. The CDR3 runs 13 residues. Unmatched junction bases numbered 8, after V lost 5 bases and J lost 7 bases. Germline V gene sequence: CDR1 SQVTM, CDR2 ANQGSEA. Written as DNA, the CDR3 is TGCAGCGTTCAAAGGGGGCTAAATAATGAGCAGTTCTTC. Its translation is CSVQRGLNNEQFF.

The chain combines TRBV18 with TRBJ2-1; 9 bases match TRBD1. Germline CDR1 and CDR2: KGHSH and LQKENI. The CDR3 extends over 15 amino acids. Germline trimming cut 3 bases from V and 4 bases from J; bases unmatched to any gene: 4. The chain's CDR3 is CASSPRTGDYNEQFF. CDR3 bases: TGTGCCAGCTCACCTCGGACAGGGGATTACAATGAGCAGTTCTTC.

This chain uses TRBV28 with TRBJ1-4, with D perhaps matching TRBD1 (6 bases). Looked up from germline, CDR1 is MDHEN and CDR2 is SYDVKM. There are 15 residues in the CDR3. V lost 4 bases and J 8 bases, leaving 17 bases between the germline ends. DNA for the CDR3: TGTGCCAGCAGTTCTCCTGGCAGGGGAGGCGAAAAACTGTTTTTT. This encodes CASSSPGRGGEKLFF. The entire variable domain, with the rest obtained from reference TRBV28 and TRBJ1-4, is as follows: DVKVTQSSRYLVKRTGEKVFLECVQDMDHENMFWYRQDPGLGLRLIYFSYDVKMKEKGDIPEGYSVSREKKERFSLILESASTNQTSMYLCASSSPGRGGEKLFFGSGTQLSVL.

J is TRBJ1-5 and V is TRBV2, with D possibly TRBD1 on 6 matching bases. V was pared by 7 bases and J by 2 bases, with 6 bases between. The germline V gene encodes CDR1 SNHLY and CDR2 FYNNEI. The CDR3 is 12 amino acids. The CDR3 loop reads CASNRGNQPQHF. CDR3 nucleotide sequence: TGTGCCAGCAACAGGGGCAATCAGCCCCAGCATTTT.

This chain links TRBV11-3 with TRBJ1-1; TRBD1 matches at 7 bases. The CDR3 consists of 14 residues. Germline V lookup: CDR1 SGHNT, CDR2 YENEEA. J lost 1 base, V lost 5 bases, and 4 bases had no gene match. CDR3 amino acids: CASSRGQKNTEAFF. The CDR3 DNA is TGTGCCAGCAGCCGGGGACAGAAGAACACTGAAGCTTTCTTT.